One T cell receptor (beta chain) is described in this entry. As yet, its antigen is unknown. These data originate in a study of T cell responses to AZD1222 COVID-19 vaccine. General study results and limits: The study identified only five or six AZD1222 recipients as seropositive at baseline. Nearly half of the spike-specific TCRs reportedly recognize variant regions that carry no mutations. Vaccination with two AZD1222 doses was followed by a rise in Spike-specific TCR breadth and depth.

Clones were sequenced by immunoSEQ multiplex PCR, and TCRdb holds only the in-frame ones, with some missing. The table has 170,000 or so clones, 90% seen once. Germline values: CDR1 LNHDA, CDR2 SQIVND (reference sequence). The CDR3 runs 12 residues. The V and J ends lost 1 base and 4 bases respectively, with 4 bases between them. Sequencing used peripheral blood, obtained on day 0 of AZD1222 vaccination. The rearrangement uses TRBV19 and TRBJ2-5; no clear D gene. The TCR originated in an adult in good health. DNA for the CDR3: TGTGCCAGTAGTATAGGGGGAGAGACCCAGTACTTC. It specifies CASSIGGETQYF.